The 17 T cell receptor beta chains given below trace back to one sample, sequenced in a study of cytomegalovirus exposure and HLA in healthy donors. Only in-frame clones appear in the TCRdb table, and some are missing; sequencing was by immunoSEQ multiplex PCR. The sample has 65,000 to 70,000 clones, roughly nine tenths seen once. Material for sequencing was PBMCs. All receptors derive from a man aged 18 to 29 in good health and CMV-seronegative.

This chain joins TRBV7-9 and TRBJ1-2, with a tentative D call TRBD1 (5 bases). The CDR3 is made up of 14 amino acids. Germline values: CDR1 SEHNR, CDR2 FQNEAQ (reference sequence). The ends were cut back, 4 bases at V and 8 bases at J, with 17 bases in the middle. This chain's CDR3 is CASSSLRLGVGYTF. CDR3 DNA: TGTGCCAGCAGCTCCCTAAGGTTAGGGGTAGGCTACACCTTC.

V and J are TRBV28 and TRBJ2-1; weak D call: TRBD1 (6 bases). This CDR3 has 15 amino acids. The V end lost 2 bases, the J end lost 6 bases, and 14 bases lay between the germline ends. The germline CDR1 and CDR2 sequences are MDHEN and SYDVKM. CDR3 sequence reads: CASSLLGRGFNEQFF. CDR3 bases: TGTGCCAGCAGTTTACTGGGCAGGGGATTCAATGAGCAGTTCTTC.

This chain joins TRBV25-1 and TRBJ2-1; possible D gene TRBD2, 5 bases. The CDR3 spans 15 residues. The V gene lost 3 bases and the J gene lost 6 bases, with 15 bases spanning the gap. Germline V lookup: CDR1 MGHDK, CDR2 SYGVNS. This CDR3 reads CASSDLGSDGNEQFF. The CDR3 DNA sequence: TGTGCCAGCAGTGATTTAGGGAGTGACGGCAATGAGCAGTTCTTC.

CDR3 amino acids: CASSPYSSSWTVNTEAFF. In DNA, the CDR3 is TGTGCCAGCTCACCGTATAGTTCTTCTTGGACAGTGAACACTGAAGCTTTCTTT. The gene calls are TRBV18 and TRBJ1-1; D might be TRBD1 (6 bases). This CDR3 has 18 residues. CDR1 is KGHSH and CDR2 is LQKENI in the germline V gene. With 3 bases removed from V and 0 bases from J, the gap between germline ends came to 20 bases.

This rearrangement joins TRBV18 to TRBJ2-4, with D perhaps matching TRBD1 (5 bases). CDR1 is KGHSH, CDR2 LQKENI, per germline. Trimming left V 3 bases short and J 8 bases short, with 20 bases between. There are 16 residues in the CDR3. CDR3 bases: TGTGCCAGCTCACCCGGCGTGAGCAGGGTTACGGACATTCAGTACTTC. Amino acids: CASSPGVSRVTDIQYF.

This clone was found a few times. This chain joins TRBV7-2 and TRBJ1-4; 9 bases line up with TRBD1. Germline loops: CDR1 SGHTA, CDR2 FQGNSA. V gave up 5 bases and J gave up 3 bases; unmatched junction bases: 7. This CDR3 is 16 amino acids long. In nucleotides, the CDR3 is TGTGCCAGCAGCCTTGGGGACAGGGAGGCTAATGAAAAACTGTTTTTT. This sequence encodes CASSLGDREANEKLFF.

The chain is built from TRBV7-9 and TRBJ2-3; 7 nucleotides line up with TRBD1. Trimming at V came to 5 bases and at J to 7 bases, leaving 6 bases not matched to a gene. Germline loops: CDR1 SEHNR, CDR2 FQNEAQ (reference sequence). This CDR3 comprises 13 residues. As DNA, the CDR3 is TGTGCCAGCAGCAAAGAGACAGGGAATACGCAGTATTTT. Amino acids: CASSKETGNTQYF.

J is TRBJ2-1 and V is TRBV27; TRBD2 is a possible D gene (6 bases). CDR1 MNHEY and CDR2 SMNVEV come from the germline V gene (reference sequence). The CDR3 runs to 17 residues. The ends were cut back, 6 bases at V and 5 bases at J, with 23 bases in the middle. The CDR3 region is CASSDFLGGTLHNEQFF. The CDR3, as DNA: TGTGCCAGCAGCGACTTTCTAGGCGGGACTCTACACAATGAGCAGTTCTTC.

This chain links TRBV29-1 with TRBJ1-5; TRBD1 agrees at 7 bases. J was trimmed by 6 bases and V by 3 bases; bases with no gene match: 8. The CDR3 spans 14 residues. CDR1 SQVTM and CDR2 ANQGSEA come from the germline V gene. The CDR3 loop reads CSVELAGGGQPQHF. The CDR3 bases are TGCAGCGTTGAGCTGGCAGGGGGAGGTCAGCCCCAGCATTTT.

V usage is TRBV27 and J usage is TRBJ2-7; the match to TRBD2 covers 7 bases. Trimming cost V 2 bases and J 3 bases; bases outside gene matches: 10. The CDR3 extends over 16 amino acids. The germline CDR1 and CDR2 sequences are MNHEY and SMNVEV (reference sequence). This CDR3 is CASSLPPSAGRYEQYF. The CDR3 nucleotides read TGTGCCAGCAGTTTACCGCCCTCAGCGGGACGCTACGAGCAGTACTTC.

The chain uses TRBV2 and TRBJ2-7, with 8 bases fitting TRBD2. Trimming took 8 bases from V and 2 from J; bases not matched to a gene: 17. From germline, CDR1 is SNHLY and CDR2 FYNNEI. The CDR3 has 17 amino acids. In nucleotides, the CDR3 is TGTGCCAGCCAAGGTTTCGAGCGGGAGCCCCCACCCTACGAGCAGTACTTC. Translated, it gives CASQGFEREPPPYEQYF.

This clone was detected only once. The chain couples TRBV5-4 to TRBJ2-5; 8 nucleotides match TRBD1. V shed 4 bases, J shed 5 bases, and the junction held 10 bases outside the gene matches. The CDR3 runs 15 residues. Germline V gene data show CDR1 as SGHNT and CDR2 as YYREEE (reference sequence). CDR3 DNA: TGTGCCAGCAGCCTAAACCCGGGACAGGTGGAGACCCAGTACTTC. This translates into CASSLNPGQVETQYF.

V is TRBV6-6 and J is TRBJ2-3; D uncertain. The germline V gene has CDR1 MNHNY and CDR2 SVGAGI (reference sequence). CDR3 length: 14 residues. Trimming cost V 2 bases and J 4 bases, with 10 bases left between them. The CDR3 here is CASSYGGRADTQYF. Written as DNA, the CDR3 is TGTGCCAGCAGTTACGGCGGCCGAGCAGATACGCAGTATTTT.

The count of this clone is one. In nucleotides, the CDR3 is TGTGCCAGTAGTATTTTGTTAGCCAGGGCCCACAATGAGCAGTTCTTC. Protein: CASSILLARAHNEQFF. The chain is built from TRBV19 and TRBJ2-1, with a tentative D call TRBD1 (5 bases). The CDR3 sequence is 16 residues long. V lost 3 bases and J lost 5, with 17 bases in between. Germline lookup yields CDR1 LNHDA and CDR2 SQIVND (reference sequence).

This sequence joins TRBV19 and TRBJ2-1; TRBD2 matches at 8 bases. V was pared by 5 bases and J by 9 bases, with 9 bases of the junction left unmatched. The CDR3 consists of 14 residues. Germline CDR1 reads LNHDA; CDR2 reads SQIVND (reference sequence). CDR3 sequence: CASSEGLAPGEQFF. The CDR3 DNA reads as TGTGCCAGTAGTGAAGGACTAGCTCCGGGTGAGCAGTTCTTC. The full variable domain, its missing parts supplied by reference TRBV19 and TRBJ2-1, is DGGITQSPKYLFRKEGQNVTLSCEQNLNHDAMYWYRQDPGQGLRLIYYSQIVNDFQKGDIAEGYSVSREKKESFPLTVTSAQKNPTAFYLCASSEGLAPGEQFFGPGTRLTVL.

The CDR3 sequence is CASSRRVGGQPQHF. As DNA, the CDR3 is TGTGCCAGCAGCCGTAGGGTGGGGGGACAGCCCCAGCATTTT. The rearrangement links TRBV7-8 to TRBJ1-5, with a tentative D call TRBD1 (5 bases). The ends were cut back, 5 bases at V and 7 bases at J, with 15 bases in the middle. Germline values: CDR1 SGHVS, CDR2 FQNEAQ. CDR3 size: 14 residues.

The chain carries TRBV5-6 and TRBJ2-3, with D unresolved. The CDR3 loop spans 14 amino acids. CDR1 and CDR2 (germline): SGHDT, YYEEEE. Trimming removed 0 bases from V and 2 bases from J, with 7 bases in between. In DNA, the CDR3 is TGTGCCAGCAGCTTGGTAACAGACACAGATACGCAGTATTTT. Protein sequence: CASSLVTDTDTQYF. The complete variable domain, with remaining parts taken from reference TRBV5-6 and TRBJ2-3, reads DAGVTQSPTHLIKTRGQQVTLRCSPKSGHDTVSWYQQALGQGPQFIFQYYEEEERQRGNFPDRFSGHQFPNYSSELNVNALLLGDSALYLCASSLVTDTDTQYFGPGTRLTVL.